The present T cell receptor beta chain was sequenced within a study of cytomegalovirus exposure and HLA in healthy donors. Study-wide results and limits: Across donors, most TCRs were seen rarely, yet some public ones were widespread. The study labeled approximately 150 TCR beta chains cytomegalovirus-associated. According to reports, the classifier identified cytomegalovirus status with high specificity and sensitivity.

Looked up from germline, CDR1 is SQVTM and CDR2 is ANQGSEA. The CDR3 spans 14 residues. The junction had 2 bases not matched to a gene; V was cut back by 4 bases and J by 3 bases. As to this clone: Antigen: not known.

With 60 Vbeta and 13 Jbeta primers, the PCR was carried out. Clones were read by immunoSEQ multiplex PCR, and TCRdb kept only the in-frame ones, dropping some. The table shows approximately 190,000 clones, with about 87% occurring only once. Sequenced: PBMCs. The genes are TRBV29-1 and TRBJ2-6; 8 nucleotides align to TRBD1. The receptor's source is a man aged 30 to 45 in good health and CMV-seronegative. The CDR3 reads CSVGDRGGANVLTF. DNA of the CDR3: TGCAGCGTTGGAGACAGGGGTGGGGCCAACGTCCTGACTTTC.